A single sample gave rise to the 10 T cell receptor beta chains below, sequenced in a study of T cell responses to AZD1222 COVID-19 vaccine. Profiled with immunoSEQ multiplex PCR; TCRdb holds only in-frame clones, not every one. The repertoire holds 150,000 to 200,000 clones, with approximately 94% as singletons. Sequenced here: peripheral blood, sampled on day 0 of AZD1222 vaccination. All receptors come from an adult in good health.

This chain links TRBV6-6 with TRBJ2-7, with D possibly called TRBD1 or TRBD2 (6 bases each). V lost 6 bases to trimming and J lost 2 bases, with 11 bases between them. Germline CDR1 MNHNY, CDR2 SVGAGI (reference sequence). CDR3 length: 13 amino acids. CDR3 sequence: CASRLGGTYEQYF. CDR3 coding DNA: TGTGCCAGCAGGCTCGGGGGCACCTACGAGCAGTACTTC.

The J gene is TRBJ2-1, the V gene TRBV12-5, with 13 positions matching TRBD2. V gave up 5 bases and J gave up 9 bases; unmatched junction bases: 7. The CDR3 covers 15 residues. Germline V lookup: CDR1 LGHNT, CDR2 FRNRAP. The CDR3 reads CASGKGLAGAGEQFF. The CDR3 coding sequence is TGTGCTAGTGGTAAAGGACTAGCGGGAGCTGGTGAGCAGTTCTTC.

This sequence joins TRBV28 and TRBJ1-1, with unresolved D. The length of the CDR3 is 12 residues. V was shortened by 7 bases and J by 5 bases, with 11 bases between the two germline ends. Germline CDR1 reads MDHEN; CDR2 reads SYDVKM. Here the CDR3 DNA reads TGTGCCAGCACCGATGGGGTTACTGAAGCTTTCTTT. Amino acid sequence: CASTDGVTEAFF.

Remarks on this clone: At one of its ends the junction is not consistent with the germline gene, which may arise from a read error. The chain is built from TRBV4-1 and TRBJ2-7; a weak D match, TRBD2 (6 bases). This CDR3 comprises 14 residues. Germline CDR1 reads MGHRA; CDR2 reads YSYEKL. The CDR3 loop reads CASSQGTWTYEQYF. For the CDR3, the DNA is TGCGCCAGCAGTCAAGGGACTTGGACCTACGAGCAGTACTTC.

The rearrangement uses TRBV28 and TRBJ2-2, with 13 positions matching TRBD2. CDR3 size: 16 residues. Germline loops: CDR1 MDHEN, CDR2 SYDVKM. With 5 bases clipped from V and 8 bases from J, the junction kept 8 bases outside the gene matches. The CDR3 DNA sequence: TGTGCCAGCAGTAATTCCGGACTAGCGGGAGTAGGGGAGCTGTTTTTT. Translating gives CASSNSGLAGVGELFF.

This clone was picked up one time. The genes are TRBV12-5 and TRBJ1-3, with D hard to call. Germline V gives CDR1 LGHNT, CDR2 FRNRAP. The CDR3 is made up of 13 amino acids. The germline V and J ends were trimmed by 5 bases and 4 bases, with 9 bases remaining between them. CDR3 sequence reads: CASGLGGGNTIYF. In DNA form, the CDR3 reads TGTGCTAGTGGTCTGGGCGGGGGAAACACCATATATTTT.

The chain employs TRBV7-2 and TRBJ2-7; 7 bases agree with TRBD1. Per germline, CDR1 SGHTA and CDR2 FQGNSA. The CDR3 contains 17 residues. The V and J ends lost 5 bases and 1 base, in that order; junction bases with no gene match: 14. In DNA form, the CDR3 reads TGTGCCAGCAGCCCTAGGGGGCCGGGACAACTGTCCTACGAGCAGTACTTC. This gives the protein CASSPRGPGQLSYEQYF.

The rearrangement joins TRBV19 to TRBJ2-1; D call uncertain. Trimming stripped 7 bases from V and 3 bases from J, with 19 bases between. Germline CDR1 is LNHDA and CDR2 is SQIVND (reference sequence). The CDR3 has 16 residues. CDR3 region: CASNRDPDRGYNEQFF. The CDR3 DNA reads TGTGCCAGTAACCGAGACCCCGATCGAGGCTACAATGAGCAGTTCTTC.

This clone was seen only once. V and J are TRBV27 and TRBJ1-6, with D unclear. This CDR3 region has 15 residues. CDR1 MNHEY and CDR2 SMNVEV come from the germline V gene (reference sequence). Trimming took off 6 bases at V and 7 bases at J, with 16 bases between the two ends. CDR3 region: CASRKVDLNNSPLHF. For the CDR3, the DNA is TGTGCCAGCAGAAAAGTCGACCTAAACAATTCACCCCTCCACTTT.

The chain joins TRBV19 to TRBJ2-7, with TRBD1 matching 7 bases. CDR3 size: 15 residues. V dropped 6 bases and J dropped 0; count of bases not matched to a gene: 8. Looked up from germline, CDR1 is LNHDA and CDR2 is SQIVND (reference sequence). The CDR3 region is CASSRGTASSYEQYF. In nucleotides, the CDR3 is TGTGCCAGTAGCAGAGGGACAGCGAGCTCCTACGAGCAGTACTTC.